This T cell receptor beta chain was sequenced for a study of cytomegalovirus exposure and HLA in healthy donors. Study overall: Out of 150 million to 200 million T cells, an earlier analysis found fewer than 140 million unique TCR beta sequences in total. HLA-typed donors contributed 65 million to 85 million unique TCRs, which were held in an early data release. Whole-study results and caveats: Several of the most significant clusters were apparently associated with common viral pathogens in a later analysis.

CDR3 length equals 14 residues. Germline assignment: CDR1 SEHNR and CDR2 FQNEAQ (reference sequence). The junction had 3 bases not matched to a gene; V was cut back by 5 bases and J by 2 bases. The PCR made use of 60 Vbeta and 13 Jbeta primers. Assay used: immunoSEQ multiplex PCR; TCRdb lists only in-frame clones, some missing. The sample carries 100,000 or so clones, 76% recorded once. On this clone itself: Its antigen remains unknown.

The sample comprised PBMCs. The receptor was derived from a woman in her thirties or forties in good health and CMV-seropositive. V is TRBV7-9 and J is TRBJ2-5; TRBD2 aligns across 9 bases. CDR3 sequence reads: CASSTSGGQETQYF. Here the CDR3 DNA reads TGTGCCAGCAGCACAAGCGGGGGGCAAGAGACCCAGTACTTC.